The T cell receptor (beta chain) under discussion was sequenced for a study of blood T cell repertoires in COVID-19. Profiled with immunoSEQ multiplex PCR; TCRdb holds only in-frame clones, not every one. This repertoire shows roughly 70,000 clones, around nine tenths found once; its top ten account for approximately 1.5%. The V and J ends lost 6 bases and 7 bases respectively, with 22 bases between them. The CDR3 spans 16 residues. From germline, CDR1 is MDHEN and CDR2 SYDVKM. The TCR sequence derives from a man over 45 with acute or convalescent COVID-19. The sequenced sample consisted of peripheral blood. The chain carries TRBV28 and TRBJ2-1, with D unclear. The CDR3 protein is CASRKSPEAGRNEQFF. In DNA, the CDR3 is TGTGCCAGCAGGAAAAGCCCCGAGGCTGGCCGAAATGAGCAGTTCTTC.